A selection of T cell receptor beta chains follows, all from one sample in a study of blood T cell repertoires in COVID-19. Here immunoSEQ multiplex PCR was the method, and the copy in TCRdb shows in-frame clones only, minus some. The sample holds fewer than 75,000 clones, 65% to 85% seen once. Sequencing was carried out using peripheral blood. The origin of the receptors is a man aged 55-75 years with acute or convalescent COVID-19. CDR3s include the opening cysteine and the closing phenylalanine or tryptophan. Part of the rows lack a size; the others show once, few, many or a class for expanded clones.

v_gene,abundance,CDR3aa
TRBV10-3,.,CAVSTTTNEKLFF
TRBV24-1,.,CATSDQGTRGNEKLFF
TRBV4-1,.,CASSQDPGQGHQPQHF
TRBV2,.,CASSEWSGRYGYTF
TRBV7-2,.,CASSSPGTGDYGYTF
TRBV24-1,.,CATSEIGGDTQYF
TRBV19,.,CASSLRQGPSYGYTF
TRBV10-1,.,CASTPTGDEKLFF
TRBV7-3,.,CASSTGTGINEQFF
TRBV4-2,.,CASSQKGDRDYGYTF
TRBV9,.,CASSVAGLTGVGNTEAFF
TRBV25-1,once,CASSAWEERSQAFF
TRBV15,few,CATEGAAGTDTQYF
TRBV28,.,CASGTGSEPQHF
TRBV29-1,.,CSVEGLAGGRQETQYF
TRBV18,.,CASSPPGGEAFF
TRBV2,.,CASSEELYGYTF
TRBV4-1,.,CASSNTGQGYEQYF
TRBV5-4,.,CASSVDRGTSNEQFF
TRBV2,.,CASSEARAADAEAFF
TRBV2,.,CASSEGTGLNQPQHF
TRBV5-1,.,CASSSQGGDTEAFF
TRBV10-3,.,CAISDQGNTIYF
TRBV11-2,.,CASFHGAPDTQYF
TRBV10-2,.,CASSERGWRRGYTF
TRBV6-5,once,CASSTSGVNTQYF
TRBV15,.,CATSRNTGTGTEAFF
TRBV13,.,CASSLRDRGPKETQYF
TRBV5-1,.,CASSLRQGAEKLFF
TRBV10-3,.,CAISWDTSSTEAFF
TRBV7-2,.,CASSHGGVRETQYF
TRBV29-1,.,CSVEDWSRQGTQYF
TRBV29-1,.,CSVAQGASNYGYTF
TRBV24-1,.,CATGAPLDGYTF
TRBV4-1,.,CASSQDQNNYGYTF
TRBV11-2,few,CASSLLQQGTTNEKLFF
TRBV7-3,.,CASSLNRIINEQFF
TRBV12-3/TRBV12-4,.,CASSPDRVKRAFF
TRBV19,.,CASSIDRGEPQHF
TRBV9,.,CASSVDGHGYTF
TRBV19,.,CATADRAEEPQHF
TRBV10-3,large,CAISDSDTEAFF